Detailed here is one T cell receptor beta chain. This specimen comes from a study of blood T cell repertoires in COVID-19. The repertoire was sequenced with immunoSEQ multiplex PCR; TCRdb's copy has only in-frame clones and lacks some. The repertoire includes 120,000 or so clones, over 80% of them detected once, and about an eighth sits in the top ten. The CDR3 covers 14 residues. Germline CDR1 and CDR2: MNHEY and SMNVEV (reference sequence). Unmatched junction bases numbered 3, after V lost 3 bases and J lost 7 bases. The TCR sequence derives from a man aged 55 to 70 with acute or convalescent COVID-19. The rearrangement uses TRBV27 and TRBJ2-1, with 10 bases that match TRBD2. Sequencing input: peripheral blood. The chain's CDR3 is CASSLASGRNEQFF. CDR3 coding DNA: TGTGCCAGCAGTTTGGCTAGCGGGAGAAATGAGCAGTTCTTC.